This TCR beta chain was captured by sequencing in a study of CD8 T cells in Susac syndrome. The germline V gene encodes CDR1 LGHDT and CDR2 YNNKEL (reference sequence). This CDR3 is 14 amino acids long. V lost 0 bases and J lost 4, with 6 bases in between. RNA in amounts of about 0.5 to 1 ug was reverse transcribed with random hexamers. Coverage of TCR beta CDR3 amplification by immunoSEQ multiplex PCR extended to 54 Vbeta and 13 Jbeta. TCRdb recomputed calls from the immunoSEQ multiplex PCR reads with MiXCR, one row per CDR3 protein. Of about 210,000 distinct CDR3 sequences in the sample, 95% were seen once.

This chain connects TRBV3-1 to TRBJ2-2; D gene ambiguous. What was sequenced was CD4+ T cells from PBMCs. This clonotype was obtained from a human donor in good health. The DNA of the CDR3 is TGTGCCAGCAGCCAAGAATCCGGCACCGGGGAGCTGTTTTTT. It codes for CASSQESGTGELFF.